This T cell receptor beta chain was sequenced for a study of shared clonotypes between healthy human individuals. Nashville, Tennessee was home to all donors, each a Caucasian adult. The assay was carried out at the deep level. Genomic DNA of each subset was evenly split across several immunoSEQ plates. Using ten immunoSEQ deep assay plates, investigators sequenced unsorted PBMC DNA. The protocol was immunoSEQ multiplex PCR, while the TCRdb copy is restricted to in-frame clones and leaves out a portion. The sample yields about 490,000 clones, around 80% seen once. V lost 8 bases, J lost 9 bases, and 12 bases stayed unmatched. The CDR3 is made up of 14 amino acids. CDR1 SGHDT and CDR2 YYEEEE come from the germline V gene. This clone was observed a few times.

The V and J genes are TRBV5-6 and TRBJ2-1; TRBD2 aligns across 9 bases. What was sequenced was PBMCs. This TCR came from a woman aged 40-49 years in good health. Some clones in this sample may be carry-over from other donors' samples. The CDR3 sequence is CASGAGGPISEQFF. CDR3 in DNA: TGTGCCAGTGGGGCGGGAGGGCCGATATCTGAGCAGTTCTTC.